Shown below are 15 T cell receptor beta chains from a single sample sequenced in a study of T cells after yellow fever vaccination. MiXCR was run by TCRdb on the 5' RACE reads, yielding one entry per CDR3 protein. The sample has a few hundred thousand distinct CDR3 sequences, 15% to 20% seen once. Material: PBMCs, obtained 15 days after the yellow fever booster vaccination. The receptors come from a man aged 25 to 40 who received the YFV17D yellow fever vaccine.

This clonotype turned up a few times. V gene TRBV5-1 combines with J gene TRBJ2-2; no definite D call. Between the trimmed V and J ends, which lost 4 bases and 5 bases, there was a span of 12 bases. CDR3 size: 14 residues. Germline values: CDR1 SGHRS, CDR2 YFSETQ. The CDR3 nucleotides read TGCGCCAGCAGCGTCTCCCAAGGTACCGGGGAGCTGTTTTTT. This gives the protein CASSVSQGTGELFF.

The chain recombines TRBV20-1 with TRBJ2-7, with TRBD2 as a possible D gene (6 bases). V was trimmed by 2 bases and J by 3 bases, leaving 11 bases between them. The CDR3 sequence is 13 residues long. Germline CDR1 is DFQATT and CDR2 is SNEGSKA (reference sequence). CDR3 in amino acids: CSARNGGNYEQYF. The CDR3 nucleotides are TGCAGTGCTAGAAACGGCGGGAACTACGAGCAGTACTTC.

This clonotype appeared a few times. V and J are TRBV5-1 and TRBJ2-3; D remains unclear. Germline V gene sequence: CDR1 SGHRS, CDR2 YFSETQ. V lost 4 bases and J 2 bases, leaving 11 bases between the germline ends. The CDR3 runs 14 residues. The CDR3 reads CASSVMVDTDTQYF. The CDR3 region has the DNA TGCGCCAGCAGCGTTATGGTCGACACAGATACGCAGTATTTT.

The sample holds a few counts of this clonotype. The chain couples TRBV7-6 to TRBJ1-3; TRBD1 might be the D (6 bases). The CDR3 has 16 residues. Germline assignment: CDR1 SGHVS and CDR2 FNYEAQ. The ends were cut back, 5 bases at V and 0 bases at J, with 14 bases in the middle. CDR3 residues: CASSLEGDSSGNTIYF. The CDR3 nucleotides are TGTGCCAGCAGCCTAGAGGGGGATTCCTCTGGAAACACCATATATTTT.

This clonotype was seen many times. The chain combines TRBV7-8 with TRBJ2-7; 8 positions agree with TRBD2. The germline V gene has CDR1 SGHVS and CDR2 FQNEAQ. V was pared by 5 bases and J by 4 bases, with 10 bases of the junction left unmatched. The CDR3 loop spans 15 amino acids. The CDR3 DNA reads as TGTGCCAGCAGCCCCCGGGAGGGGGTAACTTACGAGCAGTACTTC. Translating gives CASSPREGVTYEQYF.

This sequence joins TRBV11-1 and TRBJ2-1, with 9 bases identical to TRBD2. V lost 1 base and J lost 5; bases outside the gene matches: 3. CDR1 SGHAT and CDR2 FQDESV come from the germline V gene (reference sequence). This CDR3 spans 15 amino acids. CDR3 in amino acids: CASSLVAGANNEQFF. The CDR3 bases are TGTGCCAGCAGCTTAGTAGCGGGAGCTAACAATGAGCAGTTCTTC. Full variable domain (remainder filled in from reference TRBV11-1 and TRBJ2-1): EAEVAQSPRYKITEKSQAVAFWCDPISGHATLYWYRQILGQGPELLVQFQDESVVDDSQLPKDRFSAERLKGVDSTLKIQPAELGDSAMYLCASSLVAGANNEQFFGPGTRLTVL.

V is TRBV10-2 and J is TRBJ1-4, with D possibly matching TRBD1 (5 bases). The CDR3 loop spans 13 amino acids. Germline CDR1 reads WSHSY; CDR2 reads SAAADI. V gave up 5 bases and J gave up 8 bases, with 12 bases separating them. The CDR3 loop is CASSKGVGEKLFF. In DNA, the CDR3 is TGCGCCAGCAGTAAAGGGGTCGGGGAAAAACTGTTTTTT.

The V call is TRBV7-2, the J call TRBJ2-5, with TRBD1 identical over 7 bases. V shed 5 bases and J 6 bases; nucleotides not matched to a gene: 6. Germline loops: CDR1 SGHTA, CDR2 FQGNSA. The CDR3 spans 13 residues. The CDR3 sequence: CASSPTGEKTQYF. The CDR3 nucleotides read TGTGCCAGCAGCCCCACAGGGGAGAAGACCCAGTACTTC. The full variable domain, in which reference TRBV7-2 and TRBJ2-5 provide the parts outside the CDR3, is GAGVSQSPSNKVTEKGKDVELRCDPISGHTALYWYRQSLGQGLEFLIYFQGNSAPDKSGLPSDRFSAERTGGSVSTLTIQRTQQEDSAVYLCASSPTGEKTQYFGPGTRLLVL.

The chain carries TRBV12-3 or TRBV12-4 and TRBJ1-5; no clear D. Trimming took off 10 bases at V and 0 bases at J, with 10 bases between the two ends. The CDR3 loop spans 13 amino acids. CDR3 DNA: TGTGCCACCGCTGGCAATAGCAATCAGCCCCAGCATTTT. Translation: CATAGNSNQPQHF.

The chain uses TRBV27 and TRBJ1-2; D possibly corresponds to TRBD1 (5 bases). Between the trimmed V and J ends, which lost 5 bases and 4 bases, there was a span of 23 bases. Germline values: CDR1 MNHEY, CDR2 SMNVEV (reference sequence). The length of the CDR3 is 17 residues. The CDR3 sequence is CASSPEGITRASYGYTF. CDR3 coding DNA: TGTGCCAGCAGTCCCGAGGGGATAACGAGGGCTTCCTATGGCTACACCTTC.

This clonotype was detected a few times. This rearrangement joins TRBV20-1 to TRBJ2-2, with D uncertain. This CDR3 contains 15 residues. V lost 3 bases and J 0 bases, leaving 11 bases between the germline ends. The germline V gene encodes CDR1 DFQATT and CDR2 SNEGSKA (reference sequence). The CDR3 region has the DNA TGCAGTGCTAGTTCTGCTCACGCGAACACCGGGGAGCTGTTTTTT. Its translation: CSASSAHANTGELFF.

In this sample, this clonotype turned up a few times. The chain has TRBV5-1 and TRBJ1-5; tentative D call: TRBD1 (5 bases). The CDR3 spans 12 residues. CDR1 and CDR2 (germline): SGHRS, YFSETQ. Deletions cut 4 bases from V and 10 bases from J, with 12 bases between. The CDR3 DNA reads TGCGCCAGCAGCACCAACGGGGGACCCCAGCATTTT. This sequence encodes CASSTNGGPQHF. The whole variable domain, filled in from reference TRBV5-1 and TRBJ1-5, reads KAGVTQTPRYLIKTRGQQVTLSCSPISGHRSVSWYQQTPGQGLQFLFEYFSETQRNKGNFPGRFSGRQFSNSRSEMNVSTLELGDSALYLCASSTNGGPQHFGDGTRLSIL.

This clonotype was seen a handful of times. The gene calls are TRBV20-1 and TRBJ2-5; TRBD2 is a possible D gene (5 bases). This CDR3 region has 13 residues. Trimming removed 1 base from V and 7 bases from J, with 13 bases in between. The germline CDR1 and CDR2 sequences are DFQATT and SNEGSKA (reference sequence). CDR3 loop: CSARGGSEGTQYF. The CDR3 DNA sequence: TGCAGTGCTAGAGGGGGTAGTGAGGGGACCCAGTACTTC.

This clonotype was detected only a few times. This chain links TRBV18 with TRBJ2-5; D uncertain. Germline values: CDR1 KGHSH, CDR2 LQKENI. V lost 6 bases and J lost 5, with 13 bases in between. The CDR3 loop spans 13 amino acids. CDR3 amino acids: CASSSSLEETQYF. The DNA of the CDR3 is TGTGCCAGCTCGTCCTCGCTTGAGGAGACCCAGTACTTC.

This clonotype occurred a few times. This rearrangement joins TRBV6-2 or TRBV6-3 to TRBJ2-1; D gene unclear. The germline gives CDR1 MNHEY, CDR2 SVGEGT. With 2 bases removed from V and 7 bases from J, the gap between germline ends came to 18 bases. This CDR3 is built from 16 residues. The CDR3 DNA is TGTGCCAGCAGTTACAGGGAAGTCTTCGGAAGAAATGAGCAGTTCTTC. This translates into CASSYREVFGRNEQFF.